The 3 T cell receptor beta chains below all came from one sample that was sequenced in a study of OX40 agonist ivuxolimab in advanced cancers. Sequencing was performed with immunoSEQ multiplex PCR; in TCRdb, only in-frame clones are kept and a portion is missing. Among roughly 34,000 clones listed, approximately 89% were seen once. Sequencing used CD4+ or CD8+ T cells sorted from blood, obtained in a trial of the OX40 agonist ivuxolimab. All receptors derive from an adult with an advanced solid tumor such as melanoma, head and neck, liver or kidney cancer.

The chain uses TRBV7-2 and TRBJ1-2; no firm D call. This CDR3 has 13 residues. CDR1 SGHTA and CDR2 FQGNSA come from the germline V gene. V was cut by 5 bases and J by 6 bases, with 13 bases left in between. The CDR3 DNA reads TGTGCCAGCAGCGTCGCCGGGCTCGATGGCTACACCTTC. Its translation is CASSVAGLDGYTF.

The chain uses TRBV5-4 and TRBJ2-7; 16 nucleotides agree with TRBD2. CDR3 length equals 20 residues. The ends lost 4 bases at V and 6 bases at J; junction bases unmatched: 19. Germline V lookup: CDR1 SGHNT, CDR2 YYREEE (reference sequence). The CDR3 loop reads CASSEPGTSGRAMVDREQYF. The DNA of the CDR3 is TGTGCCAGCAGCGAACCCGGGACTAGCGGGAGGGCAATGGTCGATCGCGAGCAGTACTTC.

The chain joins TRBV6-1 to TRBJ2-1; 11 nucleotides line up with TRBD1. Germline V CDR1 and CDR2: MNHNS, SASEGT. With V trimmed by 1 base and J by 7 bases, 3 bases remained unmatched. The CDR3 runs to 15 residues. CDR3 loop: CASSEGDRGWNEQFF. In DNA form, the CDR3 reads TGTGCCAGCAGTGAAGGGGACAGGGGGTGGAATGAGCAGTTCTTC.